The entry below gives a single T cell receptor (beta chain) sequence along with its context. No antigen is known for it. The data were obtained in a study of cytomegalovirus exposure and HLA in healthy donors. Points from the study as a whole: Specificity of three CMV-associated chains for CMV antigens was verified in vitro. Association of approximately 18,000 TCR beta sequences with HLA alleles was found at 0.05 false discovery rate in a later analysis. Available immune exposure information was restricted to CMV serostatus only.

60 Vbeta and 13 Jbeta primers were used in PCR. Authors' methods: As a later analysis found, there were approximately 80 million unique TCR beta chains, of which around 10 million were shared. Clones were sequenced by immunoSEQ multiplex PCR, and TCRdb holds only the in-frame ones, with some missing. D and trimming come from the DNA, and the V and J calls and clone size come from that table. The repertoire holds around 150,000 clones, with 77% as singletons. Germline values: CDR1 MNHEY, CDR2 SMNVEV (reference sequence). The CDR3 is 13 residues long. The V and J ends lost 4 bases and 3 bases respectively, with 10 bases between them.

The chain has TRBV27 and TRBJ2-7; possibly TRBD2 for D (6 bases). The TCR sequence derives from a man aged 25-40 years in good health and CMV-seronegative. Sequenced material: PBMCs. CDR3 nucleotides: TGTGCCAGCAGTTCCGGGAGAAGCTACGAGCAGTACTTC. Translating gives CASSSGRSYEQYF.